The 29 T cell receptor beta chains reported below all come from one sample, sequenced in a study of CD8+ T cells in alopecia areata. Reverse transcribed after extraction, RNA yielded cDNA as the sequencing template. This table comes from immunoSEQ multiplex PCR, and its TCRdb copy is limited to in-frame clones, with some not included. Among roughly 220,000 clones listed, 35% to 40% were seen once. Treatment specified: oral pan-JAK inhibitor, 5-10 mg twice daily. The sequences come from CD4+ T cells sorted from blood, collected at roughly week 30, from a patient treated with tofacitinib. Receptors were obtained from a human donor with alopecia areata.

This clone was picked up a small number of times. The CDR3: CASSLRGPHTDTQYF. The CDR3 nucleotides are TGTGCCAGCAGCTTACGAGGGCCCCACACAGATACGCAGTATTTT. The chain recombines TRBV5-4 with TRBJ2-3; TRBD2 might be the D (5 bases). Germline loops: CDR1 SGHNT, CDR2 YYREEE (reference sequence). This CDR3 has 15 residues. Trimming shortened V by 2 bases and J by 2 bases, and 12 bases separated the two germline ends.

This clone was recorded once. The rearrangement joins TRBV5-4 to TRBJ2-7; D gene unclear. CDR1 SGHNT and CDR2 YYREEE come from the germline V gene (reference sequence). V was cut by 0 bases and J by 6 bases, with 7 bases left in between. The CDR3 is 12 residues long. As DNA, the CDR3 is TGTGCCAGCAGCTTGGGCCCGGGCGAGCAGTACTTC. It codes for CASSLGPGEQYF. Using reference TRBV5-4 and TRBJ2-7 for the parts outside the CDR3, the full variable domain is ETGVTQSPTHLIKTRGQQVTLRCSSQSGHNTVSWYQQALGQGPQFIFQYYREEENGRGNFPPRFSGLQFPNYSSELNVNALELDDSALYLCASSLGPGEQYFGPGTRLTVT.

This clone is medium-sized by share. The chain's CDR3 is CSVERQSPGELFF. The CDR3 bases are TGCAGCGTGGAGAGACAATCCCCCGGGGAGCTGTTTTTT. This chain uses TRBV29-1 with TRBJ2-2; D gene ambiguous. The germline V gene encodes CDR1 SQVTM and CDR2 ANQGSEA. Trimming took off 6 bases at V and 6 bases at J, with 14 bases between the two ends. The CDR3 is 13 amino acids.

The chain recombines TRBV23-1 with TRBJ1-6, with 7 bases lining up with TRBD1. TRBV23-1 is sorted into the ORF group, with uncertain function. V shed 3 bases, J shed 0 bases, and the junction held 5 bases outside the gene matches. The CDR3 has 17 residues. CDR3 residues: CASSHRSGGSYNSPLHF. The CDR3 bases are TGCGCCAGCAGTCACCGATCAGGGGGCTCCTATAATTCACCCCTCCACTTT.

The chain couples TRBV5-1 to TRBJ2-7, with TRBD1 identical over 9 bases. Germline V gene lookup returns CDR1 SGHRS and CDR2 YFSETQ. V lost 4 bases, J lost 2 bases, and 4 bases stayed unmatched. The CDR3 runs 14 residues. The CDR3 here is CASSRWDRAYEQYF. In DNA form, the CDR3 reads TGCGCCAGCAGCCGATGGGACAGGGCCTACGAGCAGTACTTC.

The chain recombines TRBV7-2 with TRBJ2-7; D is unresolved. The V end lost 5 bases, the J end lost 0 bases, and 8 bases lay between the germline ends. Germline V gives CDR1 SGHTA, CDR2 FQGNSA. This CDR3 contains 13 residues. The CDR3 here is CASSAGFSYEQYF. CDR3 nucleotide sequence: TGTGCCAGCAGCGCCGGGTTCTCCTACGAGCAGTACTTC. The complete variable domain, with remaining parts taken from reference TRBV7-2 and TRBJ2-7, reads GAGVSQSPSNKVTEKGKDVELRCDPISGHTALYWYRQSLGQGLEFLIYFQGNSAPDKSGLPSDRFSAERTGGSVSTLTIQRTQQEDSAVYLCASSAGFSYEQYFGPGTRLTVT.

The chain links TRBV7-3 to TRBJ2-5; D perhaps matches TRBD2 (6 bases). Germline CDR1 SGHTA, CDR2 FQGTGA. This CDR3 spans 13 amino acids. V was trimmed by 3 bases and J by 1 base, leaving 6 bases between them. CDR3 region: CASSLGGQETQYF. CDR3 nucleotides: TGTGCCAGCAGCTTGGGGGGCCAAGAGACCCAGTACTTC.

The chain joins TRBV25-1 to TRBJ1-4; D may be TRBD1 (5 bases). CDR1 is MGHDK, CDR2 SYGVNS, per germline. V lost 3 bases and J lost 5, with 10 bases in between. There are 14 residues in the CDR3. CDR3 in amino acids: CASSETDSNEKLFF. The CDR3 region has the DNA TGTGCCAGCAGTGAGACAGACTCGAATGAAAAACTGTTTTTT.

J is TRBJ2-1 and V is TRBV30, with TRBD2 as a possible D gene (5 bases). The CDR3 has 14 residues. With 2 bases removed from V and 1 base from J, the gap between germline ends came to 9 bases. From germline, CDR1 is GTSNPN and CDR2 SVGIG (reference sequence). The CDR3 nucleotides read TGTGCCTGGAGTAACGGGATTTCCTACAATGAGCAGTTCTTC. It is translated as CAWSNGISYNEQFF.

The V call is TRBV15, the J call TRBJ1-3; D is uncertain. In germline, CDR1 is LNHNV, CDR2 YYDKDF (reference sequence). The CDR3 loop spans 14 amino acids. V was cut by 5 bases and J by 0 bases, with 8 bases left in between. The CDR3 DNA sequence: TGTGCCACCAGCGAACGGGTCTCTGGAAACACCATATATTTT. It specifies CATSERVSGNTIYF.

This clone was observed a handful of times. The sample contains more than one DNA sequence encoding this CDR3. The chain couples TRBV29-1 to TRBJ1-1, with 7 bases fitting TRBD1. V lost 6 bases, J lost 0 bases, and 4 bases stayed unmatched. The CDR3 length is 13 residues. Germline CDR1 SQVTM, CDR2 ANQGSEA. CDR3 sequence: CSVSGQMNTEAFF. The DNA of the CDR3 is TGCAGCGTCTCGGGACAGATGAACACTGAAGCTTTCTTT.

The genes are TRBV5-5 and TRBJ2-5; 11 positions match TRBD1. The CDR3 has 15 residues. Losses at the gene ends were 0 bases for V and 6 bases for J; bases not matched to a gene: 4. CDR1 is SGHKS, CDR2 YYEKEE, per germline (reference sequence). In DNA form, the CDR3 reads TGTGCCAGCAGCTTGGGATGGGACAGGGGGAAGACCCAGTACTTC. Translated: CASSLGWDRGKTQYF.

This clone came up a few times. This chain connects TRBV4-1 to TRBJ2-2, with 7 bases matching TRBD1. The CDR3 extends over 18 amino acids. The trim removed 0 bases at V and 7 bases at J, leaving 14 bases unmatched. Germline loops: CDR1 MGHRA, CDR2 YSYEKL. In DNA, the CDR3 is TGCGCCAGCAGCCAAGATCGGCGCACAGGGGCCGTACGCGGGGAGCTGTTTTTT. It codes for CASSQDRRTGAVRGELFF.

This clone has only a few counts. The chain joins TRBV7-8 to TRBJ1-3, with D perhaps matching TRBD1 (6 bases). The length of the CDR3 is 16 residues. With 4 bases removed from V and 3 bases from J, the gap between germline ends came to 16 bases. In germline, CDR1 is SGHVS, CDR2 FQNEAQ. In nucleotides, the CDR3 is TGTGCCAGCAGCTCCGTCGGGGGGCTGCTTGGAAACACCATATATTTT. This gives the protein CASSSVGGLLGNTIYF. Complete variable domain (other parts from reference TRBV7-8 and TRBJ1-3): GAGVSQSPRYKVAKRGQDVALRCDPISGHVSLFWYQQALGQGPEFLTYFQNEAQLDKSGLPSDRFFAERPEGSVSTLKIQRTQQEDSAVYLCASSSVGGLLGNTIYFGEGSWLTVV.

CDR3 sequence (DNA): TGTGCCAGCAGCCTGGGACAGCTTCGCACAGATACGCAGTATTTT. Its translation is CASSLGQLRTDTQYF. The genes are TRBV5-4 and TRBJ2-3; 7 bases line up with TRBD1. The CDR3 covers 15 residues. Germline CDR1 is SGHNT and CDR2 is YYREEE (reference sequence). Trimming removed 4 bases from V and 1 base from J; junction bases left unmatched: 6.

This clone was observed a handful of times. This sequence joins TRBV6-1 and TRBJ1-1; D possibly corresponds to TRBD1 (5 bases). The CDR3 has 12 residues. CDR1 and CDR2 from the germline V gene are MNHNS and SASEGT. V lost 5 bases, J lost 14 bases, and 18 bases lay in between. CDR3 DNA sequence: TGTGCCAGCAGTAACCCGACTGTTCAGGGCTTCTTT. Amino acid sequence: CASSNPTVQGFF.

CDR3 protein: CASSKNQGNYGYTF. CDR3 DNA: TGTGCCAGCAGCAAGAATCAGGGGAACTATGGCTACACCTTC. V gene TRBV5-5 combines with J gene TRBJ1-2, with TRBD1 as a possible D gene (6 bases). This CDR3 comprises 14 residues. Germline V gives CDR1 SGHKS, CDR2 YYEKEE (reference sequence). V was cut by 4 bases and J by 2 bases, with 12 bases left in between.

This chain joins TRBV30 and TRBJ1-4; D is uncertain. V was shortened by 0 bases and J by 7 bases, with 6 bases between the two germline ends. Germline V gives CDR1 GTSNPN, CDR2 SVGIG (reference sequence). The CDR3 extends over 12 amino acids. Written as DNA, the CDR3 is TGTGCCTGGAGTGTAACCGGTGAAAAACTGTTTTTT. This sequence encodes CAWSVTGEKLFF.

The genes are TRBV5-1 and TRBJ2-1, with D perhaps matching TRBD1 or TRBD2 (5 bases each). The CDR3 length is 16 residues. Trimming shortened V by 4 bases and J by 0 bases, and 14 bases separated the two germline ends. Germline V gives CDR1 SGHRS, CDR2 YFSETQ. CDR3 protein: CASSPFGTSSYNEQFF. The CDR3 region has the DNA TGCGCCAGCAGCCCCTTTGGGACCAGCTCCTACAATGAGCAGTTCTTC.

The table lists this clone with a few counts. This rearrangement joins TRBV23-1 to TRBJ2-3, with unresolved D. TRBV23-1 is classed as an ORF, of uncertain function. V was shortened by 0 bases and J by 1 base, with 8 bases between the two germline ends. This CDR3 has 15 residues. The chain's CDR3 is CASSQSAGGTDTQYF. The DNA of the CDR3 is TGCGCCAGCAGTCAATCGGCAGGCGGCACAGATACGCAGTATTTT.

The V and J genes are TRBV2 and TRBJ2-1; D is unclear. Trimming removed 3 bases from V and 9 bases from J, with 9 bases in between. CDR3 length: 12 amino acids. Germline values: CDR1 SNHLY, CDR2 FYNNEI. This CDR3 reads CASSDWQPEQFF. Written as DNA, the CDR3 is TGTGCCAGCAGTGATTGGCAGCCTGAGCAGTTCTTC.

The V gene is TRBV7-3, the J gene TRBJ2-6; the D is unclear. From germline, CDR1 is SGHTA and CDR2 FQGTGA. Trimming shortened V by 5 bases and J by 4 bases, and 15 bases separated the two germline ends. This CDR3 contains 16 residues. This CDR3 is CASSPSVGAGANVLTF. The CDR3 DNA follows: TGTGCCAGCAGCCCCTCGGTAGGAGCGGGGGCCAACGTCCTGACTTTC.

The rearrangement joins TRBV19 to TRBJ2-3; 9 bases are shared with TRBD1. V lost 7 bases, J lost 4 bases, and 6 bases stayed unmatched. The germline V gene encodes CDR1 LNHDA and CDR2 SQIVND (reference sequence). CDR3 length equals 14 residues. The CDR3: CASKDRGSADTQYF. The CDR3 DNA reads as TGTGCCAGTAAAGACAGGGGGTCCGCAGATACGCAGTATTTT.

Only a few counts were recorded for this clone. J is TRBJ2-3 and V is TRBV29-1; D uncertain. Per germline, CDR1 SQVTM and CDR2 ANQGSEA. CDR3 length: 14 amino acids. V was cut by 1 base and J by 5 bases, with 13 bases left in between. The CDR3 nucleotides read TGCAGCGTTGAAGCAGCAGGTAAACAAGATACGCAGTATTTT. Protein: CSVEAAGKQDTQYF.

In its sample, this clone was seen a few times. The rearrangement links TRBV2 to TRBJ1-1; D is possibly TRBD1 (5 bases). Germline V lookup: CDR1 SNHLY, CDR2 FYNNEI. V dropped 5 bases and J dropped 6 bases, with 13 bases sitting between them. The length of the CDR3 is 13 residues. The chain's CDR3 is CASSTLGVSEAFF. Here the CDR3 DNA reads TGTGCCAGCAGTACCTTGGGGGTGTCTGAAGCTTTCTTT.

The chain joins TRBV14 to TRBJ2-2; D is uncertain. The CDR3 has 13 amino acids. V lost 4 bases, J lost 6 bases, and 9 bases lay in between. Germline CDR1 reads SGHDN; CDR2 reads FVKESK. The CDR3 loop is CASSPYGPGELFF. Here the CDR3 DNA reads TGTGCCAGCAGCCCATACGGGCCCGGGGAGCTGTTTTTT.

The chain combines TRBV6-1 with TRBJ2-4; D unclear. This CDR3 comprises 15 residues. Trimming took 2 bases from V and 2 from J, leaving 10 bases between them. Germline assignment: CDR1 MNHNS and CDR2 SASEGT. Here the CDR3 DNA reads TGTGCCAGCAGTGAACAGGCTCGTACCAAAAACATTCAGTACTTC. Translation gives CASSEQARTKNIQYF.

This clone was counted between two and nine times. The chain employs TRBV25-1 and TRBJ1-3; TRBD1 agrees at 8 bases. Unmatched junction bases numbered 6, after V lost 3 bases and J lost 5 bases. The CDR3 extends over 15 amino acids. Germline loops: CDR1 MGHDK, CDR2 SYGVNS. For the CDR3, the DNA is TGTGCCAGCAGTGACCCCGGACAGGGCCGAAACACCATATATTTT. It codes for CASSDPGQGRNTIYF.

This clone was detected only a few times. The rearrangement links TRBV4-2 to TRBJ2-6; D gene ambiguous. This CDR3 region has 14 residues. Trimming removed 5 bases from V and 10 bases from J, with 15 bases in between. Per the germline V gene, CDR1 is LGHNA and CDR2 is YNFKEQ. DNA of the CDR3: TGTGCCAGCAGCGGCCCGGGCGCGGTGAACGTCCTGACTTTC. This translates into CASSGPGAVNVLTF.